Shown below are 9 T cell receptor beta chains from a single sample sequenced in a study of cytomegalovirus exposure and HLA in healthy donors. PCR involved 60 Vbeta and 13 Jbeta primers. This table comes from immunoSEQ multiplex PCR, and its TCRdb copy is limited to in-frame clones, with some not included. Counted here are over 85,000 clones, about 77% occurring once; the ten biggest clones make up approximately 3.5%. The material sequenced was PBMCs. These receptors came from a man between 40 and 49 years old in good health and CMV-seronegative.

A word on this clone: One end of the junction does not line up with germline, which may come from a read error. The same CDR3 arises from other DNA sequences in this sample as well. This sequence joins TRBV18 and TRBJ1-6; 7 bases fit TRBD1. Looked up from germline, CDR1 is KGHSH and CDR2 is LQKENI. This CDR3 has 14 residues. DNA of the CDR3: TGTGCTAGCTCCTTTGACAGGGTGGATTCACCCCTCCACTTT. Residues: CASSFDRVDSPLHF.

The rearrangement joins TRBV19 to TRBJ1-5; 12 nucleotides line up with TRBD1. CDR3 length: 16 residues. The germline gives CDR1 LNHDA, CDR2 SQIVND (reference sequence). With V trimmed by 3 bases and J by 5 bases, 5 bases remained unmatched. The CDR3 region is CASSIGGQGAHQPQHF. The CDR3 bases are TGTGCCAGTAGTATCGGGGGACAGGGGGCTCATCAGCCCCAGCATTTT.

The chain links TRBV28 to TRBJ2-7; no firm D call. The V and J ends lost 6 bases and 0 bases respectively, with 9 bases between them. The CDR3 has 13 residues. Per the germline V gene, CDR1 is MDHEN and CDR2 is SYDVKM. This CDR3 reads CASSLTASYEQYF. The CDR3 DNA reads TGTGCCAGCAGCCTCACAGCCTCCTACGAGCAGTACTTC.

J is TRBJ2-3 and V is TRBV18, with 9 bases matching TRBD2. The CDR3 length is 16 residues. Germline V CDR1 and CDR2: KGHSH, LQKENI. The V and J ends lost 6 bases and 2 bases, in that order; junction bases with no gene match: 9. CDR3 nucleotide sequence: TGTGCCAGCTCCCCTATAGCGGGAGAGCCCACAGATACGCAGTATTTT. Its translation: CASSPIAGEPTDTQYF.

This chain connects TRBV29-1 to TRBJ2-5, with 8 bases lining up with TRBD2. The CDR3 is 13 residues long. With 5 bases clipped from V and 5 bases from J, the junction kept 7 bases outside the gene matches. CDR1 is SQVTM, CDR2 ANQGSEA, per germline. The CDR3 region is CSVNGGARETQYF. CDR3 nucleotides: TGCAGCGTTAACGGGGGGGCACGGGAGACCCAGTACTTC.

The V call is TRBV9, the J call TRBJ2-1; 8 bases are a match to TRBD1. Germline CDR1 and CDR2: SGDLS and YYNGEE. With V trimmed by 4 bases and J by 2 bases, 8 bases remained unmatched. The length of the CDR3 is 16 residues. The CDR3 region has the DNA TGTGCCAGCAGCTCTCCGGACAGGGACCCCTACAATGAGCAGTTCTTC. Translated, it gives CASSSPDRDPYNEQFF.

The V and J genes are TRBV6-5 and TRBJ1-1; D is unresolved. CDR3 length: 14 residues. Germline assignment: CDR1 MNHEY and CDR2 SVGAGI. Trimming pared 8 bases from V and 0 bases from J, leaving 13 bases between. CDR3 coding DNA: TGTGCCAGCTCGGGAGGCTGGGTGAACACTGAAGCTTTCTTT. It yields the protein CASSGGWVNTEAFF.

V gene TRBV5-1 combines with J gene TRBJ1-2, with D possibly TRBD1 on 6 matching bases. V was clipped by 4 bases and J by 2 bases, with 12 bases between them. The germline CDR1 and CDR2 sequences are SGHRS and YFSETQ. The CDR3 has 14 residues. In DNA form, the CDR3 reads TGCGCCAGCAGCCCGGGACACCCGAACTATGGCTACACCTTC. It yields the protein CASSPGHPNYGYTF. Full variable domain (outside the CDR3, taken from reference TRBV5-1 and TRBJ1-2): KAGVTQTPRYLIKTRGQQVTLSCSPISGHRSVSWYQQTPGQGLQFLFEYFSETQRNKGNFPGRFSGRQFSNSRSEMNVSTLELGDSALYLCASSPGHPNYGYTFGSGTRLTVV.

The chain carries TRBV30 and TRBJ1-2; perhaps TRBD1 as D (6 bases). V was trimmed by 2 bases and J by 6 bases, leaving 10 bases between them. The germline V gene has CDR1 GTSNPN and CDR2 SVGIG (reference sequence). This CDR3 comprises 12 residues. CDR3 residues: CAWSPSGDGYTF. The CDR3 DNA follows: TGTGCCTGGAGTCCTTCAGGGGATGGCTACACCTTC. Filled out from reference TRBV30 and TRBJ1-2, the complete variable domain reads SQTIHQWPATLVQPVGSPLSLECTVEGTSNPNLYWYRQAAGRGLQLLFYSVGIGQISSEVPQNLSASRPQDRQFILSSKKLLLSDSGFYLCAWSPSGDGYTFGSGTRLTVV.